Each of the 11 T cell receptor beta chains below was sequenced from the same sample in a study of blood T cell repertoires in COVID-19. Only in-frame clones appear in the TCRdb table, and some are missing; sequencing was by immunoSEQ multiplex PCR. The data contain about 280,000 clones, roughly 85% of them seen just once; the ten biggest clones take up approximately 5%. Sequences were obtained from peripheral blood. The receptor set was obtained from a man aged 45-65 years with active or convalescent COVID-19.

The chain carries TRBV6-5 and TRBJ1-4, with 8 bases fitting TRBD1. V shed 5 bases and J 6 bases; nucleotides not matched to a gene: 5. The CDR3 contains 14 residues. Germline V gene lookup returns CDR1 MNHEY and CDR2 SVGAGI. The CDR3 spells CASSLTGGDEKLFF. Written as DNA, the CDR3 is TGTGCCAGCAGTCTTACAGGGGGAGATGAAAAACTGTTTTTT.

The V and J genes are TRBV18 and TRBJ2-5; a weak D match, TRBD1 (6 bases). The CDR3 has 15 residues. The V gene's germline CDR1 is KGHSH and CDR2 LQKENI. Trimming pared 2 bases from V and 1 base from J, leaving 11 bases between. CDR3 in DNA: TGTGCCAGCTCACCATCCTTGGGGGCCCAAGAGACCCAGTACTTC. Translating it yields CASSPSLGAQETQYF. Drawing the rest from reference TRBV18 and TRBJ2-5, the complete variable domain is NAGVMQNPRHLVRRRGQEARLRCSPMKGHSHVYWYRQLPEEGLKFMVYLQKENIIDESGMPKERFSAEFPKEGPSILRIQQVVRGDSAAYFCASSPSLGAQETQYFGPGTRLLVL.

The CDR3 loop reads CASSSLAGGPGEQYF. Written as DNA, the CDR3 is TGTGCCAGCAGCTCATTAGCGGGAGGGCCCGGGGAGCAGTACTTC. The chain couples TRBV5-4 to TRBJ2-7, with 11 positions matching TRBD2. CDR3 size: 15 residues. The germline CDR1 and CDR2 sequences are SGHNT and YYREEE (reference sequence). Germline trimming cut 3 bases from V and 7 bases from J; bases unmatched to any gene: 9.

The chain has TRBV19 and TRBJ1-5; no clear D gene. Trimming removed 1 base from V and 3 bases from J, with 7 bases in between. CDR1 and CDR2 (germline): LNHDA, SQIVND (reference sequence). CDR3 length: 14 residues. CDR3: CASSIGSLNQPQHF. CDR3 coding DNA: TGTGCCAGTAGTATAGGGAGCCTCAATCAGCCCCAGCATTTT.

The gene calls are TRBV4-1 and TRBJ2-7; 10 nucleotides agree with TRBD1. J was trimmed by 2 bases and V by 0 bases; bases with no gene match: 4. CDR1 is MGHRA, CDR2 YSYEKL, per germline. The CDR3 has 16 residues. The CDR3 DNA follows: TGCGCCAGCAGCCAAGATTTAGGGACAGGGGCCTACGAGCAGTACTTC. Amino acids: CASSQDLGTGAYEQYF.

The V and J genes are TRBV3-1 (or the pseudogene TRBV3-2) and TRBJ2-1; 9 bases are a match to TRBD2. This CDR3 has 20 amino acids. J gave up 0 bases and V 4 bases, and 16 bases lay outside the gene matches. Per germline, CDR1 LGHDT and CDR2 YNNKEL (reference sequence). CDR3 nucleotide sequence: TGTGCCAGCAGCCCTACCGGGCTAGCGGGACCGGGGAGCTCCTACAATGAGCAGTTCTTC. Translating gives CASSPTGLAGPGSSYNEQFF.

J is TRBJ2-3 and V is TRBV7-9; 10 positions match TRBD2. The CDR3 extends over 17 amino acids. V was clipped by 5 bases and J by 6 bases; unmatched bases: 14. The germline V gene has CDR1 SEHNR and CDR2 FQNEAQ (reference sequence). The CDR3 coding sequence is TGTGCCAGCAGCCCACCTCGGAGCAATAGCGGGAGGGATACGCAGTATTTT. It encodes CASSPPRSNSGRDTQYF.

The chain couples TRBV29-1 to TRBJ2-7; D not certain. In germline, CDR1 is SQVTM, CDR2 ANQGSEA. The CDR3 loop spans 14 amino acids. V gave up 5 bases and J gave up 4 bases, with 18 bases separating them. The CDR3 spells CSVFEPNHPYEQYF. DNA for the CDR3: TGCAGCGTTTTCGAGCCGAATCATCCGTACGAGCAGTACTTC.

This chain links TRBV5-6 with TRBJ1-2; tentative D call: TRBD1 (6 bases). This CDR3 is built from 16 residues. The germline V gene encodes CDR1 SGHDT and CDR2 YYEEEE. The V gene lost 2 bases and the J gene lost 2 bases, with 16 bases spanning the gap. CDR3 DNA: TGTGCCAGCAGCTTATTAGGTGACAGGCGAAACTATGGCTACACCTTC. Protein: CASSLLGDRRNYGYTF. The full variable domain, rest sourced from reference TRBV5-6 and TRBJ1-2, is DAGVTQSPTHLIKTRGQQVTLRCSPKSGHDTVSWYQQALGQGPQFIFQYYEEEERQRGNFPDRFSGHQFPNYSSELNVNALLLGDSALYLCASSLLGDRRNYGYTFGSGTRLTVV.

This clone has just one count. This chain connects TRBV7-3 to TRBJ1-2; 9 nucleotides agree with TRBD1. The CDR3 runs 15 residues. V gave up 5 bases and J gave up 3 bases; unmatched junction bases: 7. The germline V gene has CDR1 SGHTA and CDR2 FQGTGA. The CDR3 DNA sequence: TGTGCCAGCAGCCCTACAGGGGGCGCCTACTATGGCTACACCTTC. This codes for CASSPTGGAYYGYTF.

This clone was counted a single time. The J gene is TRBJ2-1, the V gene TRBV14, with D perhaps TRBD2 (6 bases). The germline CDR1 and CDR2 sequences are SGHDN and FVKESK. This CDR3 has 16 residues. Trimming took 1 base from V and 1 from J, leaving 11 bases between them. CDR3 residues: CASSQAGRGSYNEQFF. CDR3 nucleotide sequence: TGTGCCAGCAGCCAAGCCGGTCGGGGGTCCTACAATGAGCAGTTCTTC.